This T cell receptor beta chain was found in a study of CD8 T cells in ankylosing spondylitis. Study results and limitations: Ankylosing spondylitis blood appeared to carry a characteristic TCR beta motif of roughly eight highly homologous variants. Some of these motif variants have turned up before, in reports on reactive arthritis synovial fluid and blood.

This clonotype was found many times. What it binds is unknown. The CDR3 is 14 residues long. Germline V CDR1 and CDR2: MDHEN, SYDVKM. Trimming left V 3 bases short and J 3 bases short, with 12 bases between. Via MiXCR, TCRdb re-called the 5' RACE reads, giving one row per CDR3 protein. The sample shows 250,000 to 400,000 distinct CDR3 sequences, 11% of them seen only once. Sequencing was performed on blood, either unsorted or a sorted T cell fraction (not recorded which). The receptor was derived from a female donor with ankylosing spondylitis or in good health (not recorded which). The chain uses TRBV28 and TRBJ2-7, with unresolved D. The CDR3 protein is CASSFRLTFYEQYF. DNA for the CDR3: TGTGCCAGCAGTTTCAGGTTAACCTTCTACGAGCAGTACTTC.